Detailed here is one TCR beta chain. Trimming removed 2 bases from V and 5 bases from J; junction bases left unmatched: 8. CDR1 MDHEN and CDR2 SYDVKM come from the germline V gene. The CDR3 spans 16 residues. This table comes from immunoSEQ multiplex PCR, and its TCRdb copy is limited to in-frame clones, with some not included. Among hundreds of thousands of clones listed, about 96% were seen once. This specimen comes from a study of shared clonotypes between healthy human individuals. The J gene is TRBJ2-5, the V gene TRBV28, with 10 bases that match TRBD2. This receptor was obtained from a woman aged 30 to 39 in good health. Sequencing was carried out using naive CD4+ T cells sorted from blood. The subset was: CD45RA+ positively selected. The CDR3 coding sequence is TGTGCCAGCAGTTTAGAAGCGGGAGGGCTGGCGGAGACCCAGTACTTC. Encoded protein: CASSLEAGGLAETQYF.